The 6 T cell receptor beta chains below come from one sample, sequenced in a study of CD8 T cells in Susac syndrome. cDNA came from about 0.5 to 1 ug RNA primed by random hexamers. TCRdb redid the calling of the immunoSEQ multiplex PCR reads with MiXCR, one entry per CDR3 protein. The table lists some 97,000 distinct CDR3 sequences, about 95% of them singletons. Material: CD8+ T cells from PBMCs. Source of these receptors: a human donor with Susac syndrome.

The chain joins TRBV29-1 to TRBJ1-1; D gene unclear. This CDR3 is 11 amino acids long. The V end lost 4 bases, the J end lost 1 base, and 4 bases lay between the germline ends. Germline V gene sequence: CDR1 SQVTM, CDR2 ANQGSEA. CDR3 nucleotides: TGCAGCGTTGTCCAGAACACTGAAGCTTTCTTT. It is translated as CSVVQNTEAFF.

The V gene is TRBV18, the J gene TRBJ2-5; D not certain. CDR1 KGHSH and CDR2 LQKENI come from the germline V gene. This CDR3 has 15 residues. Trimming pared 8 bases from V and 7 bases from J, leaving 23 bases between. The CDR3 bases are TGTGCCAGCCAGAATGGTGTCGCCTCCACGGGGACCCAGTACTTC. Protein sequence: CASQNGVASTGTQYF.

The chain has TRBV18 and TRBJ1-4; TRBD1 might be the D (6 bases). Between the trimmed V and J ends, which lost 5 bases and 7 bases, there was a span of 17 bases. Germline V gene lookup returns CDR1 KGHSH and CDR2 LQKENI. The CDR3 totals 15 residues. The chain's CDR3 is CASSYGQLGVEKLFF. The DNA for the CDR3 is TGTGCCAGCTCATACGGACAGCTAGGCGTTGAAAAACTGTTTTTT.

This clonotype was seen a handful of times. V and J are TRBV5-6 and TRBJ1-1; 7 nucleotides line up with TRBD1. The CDR3 spans 15 residues. V trimming: 4 bases; J trimming: 2 bases; junction bases outside the gene matches: 8. Looked up from germline, CDR1 is SGHDT and CDR2 is YYEEEE. The CDR3 DNA sequence: TGTGCCAGCAGCCTGCGGACAGGAGTTAACACTGAAGCTTTCTTT. This translates into CASSLRTGVNTEAFF.

This rearrangement joins TRBV29-1 to TRBJ1-1; the D gene is possibly TRBD1 (5 bases). With 6 bases removed from V and 1 base from J, the gap between germline ends came to 12 bases. The CDR3 contains 13 residues. CDR1 is SQVTM, CDR2 ANQGSEA, per germline. The CDR3 spells CSVPVGANTEAFF. CDR3 DNA: TGCAGCGTGCCCGTTGGGGCGAACACTGAAGCTTTCTTT.

V is TRBV10-3 and J is TRBJ2-5; TRBD2 might be the D (5 bases). The CDR3 loop spans 14 amino acids. Germline V lookup: CDR1 ENHRY, CDR2 SYGVKD. Trimming removed 3 bases from V and 3 bases from J, with 11 bases in between. Here the CDR3 DNA reads TGTGCCATCAGTGAACATGAGACTAAAGAGACCCAGTACTTC. It specifies CAISEHETKETQYF.